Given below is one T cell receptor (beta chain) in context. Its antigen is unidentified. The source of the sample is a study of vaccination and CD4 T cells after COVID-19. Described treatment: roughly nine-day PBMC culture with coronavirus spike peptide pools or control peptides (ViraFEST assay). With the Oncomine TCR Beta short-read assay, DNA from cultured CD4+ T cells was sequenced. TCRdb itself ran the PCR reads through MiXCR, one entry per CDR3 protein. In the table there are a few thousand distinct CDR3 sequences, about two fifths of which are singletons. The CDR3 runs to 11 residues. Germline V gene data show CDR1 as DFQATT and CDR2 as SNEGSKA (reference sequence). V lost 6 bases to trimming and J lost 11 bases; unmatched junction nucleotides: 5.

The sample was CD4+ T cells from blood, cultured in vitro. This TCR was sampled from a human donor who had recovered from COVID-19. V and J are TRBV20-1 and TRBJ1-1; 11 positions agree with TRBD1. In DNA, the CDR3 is TGCAGTGCGCCGGACAGGGGGCCGGCTTTCTTT. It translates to CSAPDRGPAFF.